This TCR beta chain was recovered during a study of cytomegalovirus exposure and HLA in healthy donors (dated by TCRdb to about 2017). A note on the overall study: According to an earlier analysis of a few hundred of the donors, 150 million to 200 million T cells yielded over 90 million unique TCR beta sequences and about 300 Gb of sequence data. Approximately 310 gigabases of sequencing data and approximately 85 million unique TCR sequences were included in an early release covering 550 to 650 HLA-typed donors. Among the approximately 400 genotyped donors, approximately 82% belonged to the genetic ancestry cluster associated with self-reported Caucasian donors. The aim of the study was to test whether cataloging public T cell receptors could identify signatures of past pathogen exposure. The study used immunosequencing to profile the T cell repertoires of several hundred subjects and linked those repertoires to cytomegalovirus serostatus. Besides the first cohort of 666 subjects, a separate validation cohort made up of 120 different subjects was used. High-throughput TCR immunosequencing, statistical association of individual TCRs with disease status, and machine learning were combined to predict cytomegalovirus infection status. In a later analysis, previously published TCR beta repertoires from about 640 donors were re-analyzed and high-resolution HLA genotyping was added so that TCR occurrence patterns could be studied. In the later analysis, no new phenotypic data were used to find candidate immune exposures; instead, reliance was placed on TCR beta sequences and their occurrence across donors. An earlier analysis of approximately 580 of the donors used high-throughput TCR beta sequencing to judge whether each TCR beta V gene segment behaved as functional or pseudogenic. Donor age, sex, ethnicity and CMV serostatus were compiled together with the repertoire data. A later genetic analysis used genome-wide SNP genotypes for about three fifths of the 666 donors, treating that subset as a discovery cohort. Every repertoire in the discovery cohort had been generated on one and the same sequencing platform. HLA typing covered class I and class II loci at four-digit resolution. Typing coverage differed by locus: A, B, C, DRB1 and DQB1 were typed in about 629-640 donors, DQA1 in 500 to 550, DPA1 in 600 to 610, and DPB1 in just under 490. Roughly five DR-DQ haplotypes were treated as single units for association and clustering because of strong linkage in the cohort. Among about 400 genotyped donors of the cohort, an average of around 250,000 unique TCR beta nucleotide sequences was sequenced per donor, of which about 19% were non-productive. Results and caveats for the whole study, not just this receptor: Because HLA typing was unavailable for some donors at each locus, only the typed subset was used in association tests. A later analysis found that TCR association rates varied across HLA loci, with DRB1 alleles showing the most associated TCRs and HLA-C alleles the fewest. In a later genetic analysis, fewer N-insertions in productive TCRs were reported among donors in an Asian-associated ancestry cluster than the approximately 670-donor mean. It was suggested by the authors that the approach could potentially be generalized to other disease states and immunological phenotypes. In an earlier analysis of roughly 500 of the donors, most TCR beta V segments appeared in productive rearrangements about 90% or about 30% of the time, broadly matching IMGT annotations. In a later analysis, several top co-occurrence clusters were reported to appear linked to parvovirus B19, influenza, CMV and Epstein-Barr virus. When HLA alleles, especially DR and DQ, strongly co-occurred, TCR associations were difficult to assign to individual alleles. The cohort was sequenced for TCR beta chains only, and without alpha or paired-chain data the features that could be detected were limited. In the study, some 160 TCR beta chains were listed as associated with cytomegalovirus. Specific HLA alleles were associated with 15,000 to 20,000 TCR beta sequences at a false discovery rate of 0.05 in a later analysis. A cluster of highly shared sequence variants was judged likely to be a technical artifact of the sequencing pipeline. Presence/absence analyses assumed roughly uniform sequencing depth across donors, an assumption that may not hold. Approximately 18 rarely observed V segments, including chromosome 9 orphons, were excluded from the earlier analysis of approximately 600 of the donors because counts were too low. Across donors, most TCR sequences were observed very rarely, whereas some public TCRs were present in many individuals. In a later analysis, HLA-associated TCR beta chains were found to be more clonally expanded and to have lower generation probabilities than equally common non-associated chains. In vitro tests confirmed that a few of the cytomegalovirus-associated TCR beta chains recognize cytomegalovirus antigens. Correlated functional status among segregating V segments might reflect linkage disequilibrium, but an unknown experimental factor could not be ruled out. Most CMV-associated TCR beta chains appeared to be HLA-restricted in a later analysis, and the HLA associations seemed to be driven largely by CMV exposure. Because the 87-base-pair reads could not distinguish some IMGT-functional V segments, including TRBV6-2 and TRBV6-3, those segments were excluded. Cytomegalovirus status was reported to be diagnosed by the classifier with high specificity and sensitivity in both the original and validation cohorts. CMV serostatus was the only immune exposure information available for the cohort. A further reported finding was that TCR beta sequences accurately predicted the HLA-A and HLA-B alleles for most subjects in the first cohort. A later genetic analysis associated a missense DCLRE1C variant with V-gene and J-gene trimming of TCR beta chains, and an independent cohort replicated the association.

Including cysteine and phenylalanine, the CDR3 has 14 amino acids. CDR3 DNA only is kept here, 42 bases in frame from base 1. The germline V gene yields MDHEN for CDR1 and SYDVKM for CDR2. The germline V and J ends show losses of 7 bases and 7 bases respectively, and no gene match explains 10 bases of the junction. The cohort consisted of hundreds of healthy bone marrow donors. At the time of sampling, all cohort members were nominally healthy, though unrecorded immune exposures were likely present. The donor was CMV seropositive and belonged to the group of 250 to 300 seropositive cohort members. A peripheral blood sample was provided by each donor, and peripheral blood mononuclear cells were used for TCR beta sequencing. The Qiagen DNeasy Blood Extraction Kit was used to extract genomic DNA from the blood cell samples. A note on this clone: Its antigen has not been determined. The record has no base qualities; no much larger clone is one base away.

Libraries were prepared through the immunoSEQ multiplex PCR assay. The multiplex PCR relied on a mix of 60 forward primers for TCR Vbeta segments and 13 reverse primers for TCR Jbeta segments. Amplification of the CDR3 region of rearranged TCR beta genes was performed with a multiplex PCR assay on genomic DNA. Amplified TCR beta libraries were sequenced as 87-base-pair reads on the Illumina HiSeq System. Concerning the study's data processing: A later analysis counted approximately 76 million unique TCR beta chains across the 666 repertoires, and about 10 million of these chains were shared by at least two donors. To remove PCR and sequencing errors, raw reads were error-corrected and collapsed into unique sequences using a nearest-neighbor algorithm that merged closely related sequences. V, D and J gene segments were assigned by aligning CDR3 sequences to IMGT reference sequences. For a sequence to be retained, a match of at least six nucleotides to both a V gene segment and a J gene segment was required. A rearrangement was called productive if the CDR3 had no stop codons and remained in frame with V and J, and every other rearrangement was called non-productive. CDR3 was defined according to IMGT convention as the region running from the second conserved V-encoded cysteine to the conserved J-encoded phenylalanine. The earlier analysis of roughly 590 of the donors excluded any sequence lacking an unambiguous match to a single V gene segment. In an earlier analysis of some 590 of the donors, a V segment was called functional when productive rearrangements were above 56.7%, and segregating when the standard deviation between donors exceeded 5%. A statistical classification framework was developed to diagnose cytomegalovirus status using the catalog of TCR beta chain sequences. In a later analysis, TCR nucleotide sequences were compared against IMGT/GENE-DB human TR gene sequences so that V and J genes could be assigned. In a later analysis, CDR3 sequences and most-parsimonious VDJ recombination scenarios were assigned using the TCRdist pipeline. In a later analysis, each TCR beta chain was defined by its CDR3 amino acid sequence together with its V-gene family, and reads without a unique V-gene family were excluded. In a later analysis, fewer than 650 highly shared, low-generation-probability nucleotide sequences were removed to address suspected cross-contamination and a sequencing artifact. In a later analysis, a clonal expansion index for each public chain was calculated from normalized within-repertoire ranks of inferred template counts. In a later analysis, generation probabilities were computed using a VDJ recombination model fitted to out-of-frame rearrangements, and the results were checked against IGoR. In a later analysis, TCR-TCR, TCR-HLA and TCR-CMV co-occurrence was scored with hypergeometric tests, and a repertoire-size bias correction was applied to TCR pairs. In a later analysis, false discovery rates were estimated by permuting HLA or CMV assignments 20 times. In a later analysis, co-occurring TCRs were grouped with DBSCAN, and TCRdist sequence similarity was added when clustering was performed within HLA-allele-positive subsets. Co-occurrence clustering excluded repertoires with fewer than 30,000 or more than 120,000 public chains, plus five with anomalous nucleotide sharing. As stored in TCRdb, this immuneACCESS dataset retains in-frame rearrangements with V and J assigned. A fraction of the clones does not appear; measured against another copy, unresolved V genes explain less than half of the discrepancy, and the remainder lacks a known reason. The V and J calls and clone size come from that table; D and trimming were worked out from the DNA. The sample table records approximately 190,000 clones; roughly 80% of these occur just once. The top ten constitute over 5% of the sample.

Recombination joined TRBV28 with TRBJ2-1; 7 of the junction bases match TRBD2. Sequencing used PBMCs. The sequence came from a woman aged 45 to 65 in good health and CMV-seropositive. The DNA sequence reads TGTGCCAGCACCGTGGGGGGAGGGCGGAATGAGCAGTTCTTC. Translated, this gives CASTVGGGRNEQFF.